A single sample is the source of the 10 T cell receptor beta chains below, sequenced in a study of blood T cell repertoires in COVID-19. Profiled with immunoSEQ multiplex PCR; TCRdb holds only in-frame clones, not every one. Among 250,000 to 350,000 clones listed, 80% to 90% were seen once. Sequenced sample: PBMCs or T cells enriched from blood (not recorded which). The receptors come from a woman aged 25-40 years who had recovered from COVID-19.

The chain links TRBV9 to TRBJ1-1, with D uncertain. V lost 2 bases and J lost 0, with 11 bases in between. The CDR3 extends over 15 amino acids. Germline values: CDR1 SGDLS, CDR2 YYNGEE. CDR3 protein: CASSVSGGMNTEAFF. In nucleotides, the CDR3 is TGTGCCAGCAGCGTTTCGGGAGGAATGAACACTGAAGCTTTCTTT.

J is TRBJ2-1 and V is TRBV29-1, with 8 positions matching TRBD2. Germline values: CDR1 SQVTM, CDR2 ANQGSEA. J gave up 8 bases and V 6 bases, and 12 bases lay outside the gene matches. The CDR3 extends over 14 amino acids. The CDR3 reads CSVVPRGGLDEQFF. Written as DNA, the CDR3 is TGCAGCGTGGTACCCCGGGGGGGCCTGGATGAGCAGTTCTTC.

This chain uses TRBV2 with TRBJ2-5; no definite D call. The CDR3 is 12 residues long. CDR1 is SNHLY, CDR2 FYNNEI, per germline. The germline V and J ends were trimmed by 7 bases and 4 bases, with 10 bases remaining between them. CDR3 amino acids: CASTQLGETQYF. The CDR3 nucleotides read TGTGCCAGCACTCAACTCGGAGAGACCCAGTACTTC.

The J gene is TRBJ2-5, the V gene TRBV6-5, with TRBD2 identical over 7 bases. Germline CDR1 MNHEY, CDR2 SVGAGI. This CDR3 contains 13 residues. Trimming at V came to 7 bases and at J to 3 bases, leaving 5 bases not matched to a gene. The CDR3 here is CASTGLEKETQYF. In DNA, the CDR3 is TGTGCCAGCACTGGACTAGAAAAAGAGACCCAGTACTTC.

The rearrangement links TRBV4-1 to TRBJ1-6, with D maybe TRBD1 (6 bases). Trimming pared 4 bases from V and 0 bases from J, leaving 10 bases between. The germline V gene encodes CDR1 MGHRA and CDR2 YSYEKL. The CDR3 is 16 residues long. The CDR3 nucleotides are TGCGCCAGCAGCCGTACAGGGAGCTCCTATAATTCACCCCTCCACTTT. This codes for CASSRTGSSYNSPLHF.

This rearrangement joins TRBV7-2 to TRBJ1-5; maybe TRBD1 (5 bases). This CDR3 contains 15 residues. Deletions cut 4 bases from V and 1 base from J, with 11 bases between. CDR1 SGHTA and CDR2 FQGNSA come from the germline V gene. In DNA, the CDR3 is TGTGCCAGCAGCTCCGGACACTGGAGCAATCAGCCCCAGCATTTT. Its translation: CASSSGHWSNQPQHF.

The chain links TRBV5-4 to TRBJ2-4; 8 bases align to TRBD1. The CDR3 extends over 16 amino acids. V was clipped by 3 bases and J by 3 bases; unmatched bases: 8. Germline assignment: CDR1 SGHNT and CDR2 YYREEE (reference sequence). CDR3 nucleotides: TGTGCCAGCAGCTACGACCCAGGGGGCGGCAAAAACATTCAGTACTTC. This sequence encodes CASSYDPGGGKNIQYF. The variable domain in full, with the rest retrieved from reference TRBV5-4 and TRBJ2-4, is ETGVTQSPTHLIKTRGQQVTLRCSSQSGHNTVSWYQQALGQGPQFIFQYYREEENGRGNFPPRFSGLQFPNYSSELNVNALELDDSALYLCASSYDPGGGKNIQYFGAGTRLSVL.

DNA for the CDR3: TGTGCCAGTGCCGCAGGGTGGGCGGACTATGGCTACACCTTC. It translates to CASAAGWADYGYTF. V and J are TRBV19 and TRBJ1-2, with D tentatively TRBD1 (5 bases). The CDR3 has 14 amino acids. Germline V CDR1 and CDR2: LNHDA, SQIVND (reference sequence). The V end lost 8 bases, the J end lost 3 bases, and 16 bases lay between the germline ends.

The table lists this clone with many counts. The V gene is TRBV9, the J gene TRBJ1-2; the match to TRBD1 covers 9 bases. Germline assignment: CDR1 SGDLS and CDR2 YYNGEE. Trimming at V came to 0 bases and at J to 9 bases, leaving 9 bases not matched to a gene. This CDR3 is 15 amino acids long. This CDR3 is CASSVDGGTGQSYTF. The CDR3, as DNA: TGTGCCAGCAGCGTAGACGGTGGGACAGGGCAAAGCTACACCTTC.

The sample holds a few counts of this clone. The gene calls are TRBV5-1 and TRBJ2-2; D not certain. Germline V gives CDR1 SGHRS, CDR2 YFSETQ. CDR3 length equals 14 residues. V shed 0 bases and J shed 4 bases, with 7 bases lying between them. CDR3 amino acids: CASSLETATGELFF. The CDR3 DNA reads as TGCGCCAGCAGCTTGGAAACAGCCACCGGGGAGCTGTTTTTT.